This T cell receptor (beta chain) was recorded in a study of CD4 T cells in relation to SARS-CoV-2 and coronaviruses. General study points: Memory recall responses, not primary responses primed in culture, are what the assay detects. SARS-CoV-2-driven expansion was significantly weaker in crossreactive than monoreactive clones.

CDR3 size: 14 residues. V was pared by 6 bases and J by 0 bases, with 0 bases of the junction left unmatched. Germline assignment: CDR1 LNHDA and CDR2 SQIVND (reference sequence). Only in-frame clones appear in the TCRdb table, and some are missing; sequencing was by immunoSEQ multiplex PCR. This table has about 36,000 clones, around 85% appearing once. Remarks on this clone: Its antigen is unidentified.

Naive and memory CD4+ T cells came from enriched cryopreserved PBMCs. The V gene is TRBV19, the J gene TRBJ2-7; the match to TRBD2 covers 12 bases. The sequenced sample was naive CD4+ T cells from PBMCs, cultured in vitro. The subset was: naive CD4+ T cells isolated by negative enrichment. The source is an adult with COVID-19. The DNA for the CDR3 is TGTGCCAGTAGGACTAGCGGGAGCTCCTACGAGCAGTACTTC. Its protein is CASRTSGSSYEQYF.